A single sample gave rise to the 23 T cell receptor beta chains below, sequenced in a study of blood T cell repertoires in COVID-19. This table comes from immunoSEQ multiplex PCR, and its TCRdb copy is limited to in-frame clones, with some not included. This repertoire shows some 200,000 clones, around 94% found once; its top ten account for 0.6% to 0.8%. Material for sequencing was peripheral blood. The receptors stem from a man aged 25 to 45 with COVID-19, enrolled during active disease.

The gene calls are TRBV7-2 and TRBJ1-2; D is possibly TRBD1 (6 bases). V was cut by 3 bases and J by 7 bases, with 12 bases left in between. The CDR3 spans 13 residues. Germline V gene sequence: CDR1 SGHTA, CDR2 FQGNSA. In DNA form, the CDR3 reads TGTGCCAGCAGCTTTCAGGGGATCGGTGGCTACACCTTC. This translates into CASSFQGIGGYTF.

V is TRBV30 and J is TRBJ1-5; 8 bases agree with TRBD1. Germline CDR1 and CDR2: GTSNPN and SVGIG (reference sequence). With V trimmed by 0 bases and J by 3 bases, 4 bases remained unmatched. This CDR3 has 15 residues. The CDR3 sequence is CAWSVRTGTNQPQHF. The CDR3 nucleotides read TGTGCCTGGAGTGTAAGGACAGGGACCAATCAGCCCCAGCATTTT.

The chain employs TRBV18 and TRBJ1-6, with D possibly matching TRBD1 (5 bases). V was shortened by 3 bases and J by 10 bases, with 10 bases between the two germline ends. The CDR3 has 13 amino acids. Looked up from germline, CDR1 is KGHSH and CDR2 is LQKENI. DNA of the CDR3: TGTGCCAGCTCACCGGTCACAGGCTCACCCCTCCACTTT. It codes for CASSPVTGSPLHF.

The rearrangement joins TRBV19 to TRBJ1-2; D gene uncertain. This CDR3 has 17 amino acids. The germline V gene encodes CDR1 LNHDA and CDR2 SQIVND (reference sequence). V lost 1 base to trimming and J lost 0 bases, with 15 bases between them. The CDR3 protein is CASSIVYQNSPNYGYTF. The CDR3 DNA reads as TGTGCCAGTAGTATAGTGTACCAAAACAGCCCTAACTATGGCTACACCTTC.

The chain joins TRBV9 to TRBJ2-3; D call uncertain. The CDR3 covers 13 residues. Germline CDR1 is SGDLS and CDR2 is YYNGEE. V was clipped by 5 bases and J by 0 bases, with 7 bases between them. The CDR3 coding sequence is TGTGCCAGCAGGGCCGAAAGCACAGATACGCAGTATTTT. This sequence encodes CASRAESTDTQYF.

For this clone: Other DNA sequences in the sample encode the same CDR3. The chain employs TRBV19 and TRBJ1-3; D unclear. The CDR3 runs 14 residues. The germline gives CDR1 LNHDA, CDR2 SQIVND (reference sequence). The V gene lost 3 bases and the J gene lost 2 bases, with 8 bases spanning the gap. CDR3 residues: CASSIGGTGNTIYF. The CDR3 DNA reads TGTGCCAGTAGTATTGGCGGAACTGGAAACACCATATATTTT.

This clone was found once. J is TRBJ1-4 and V is TRBV11-2; the D gene is possibly TRBD1 (5 bases). CDR1 is SGHAT and CDR2 is FQNNGV in the germline V gene. This CDR3 spans 15 amino acids. Trimming cost V 6 bases and J 2 bases, with 13 bases left between them. Written as DNA, the CDR3 is TGTGCCAGCAGTCAAGTGGGGGGTACTAATGAAAAACTGTTTTTT. Encoded protein: CASSQVGGTNEKLFF.

J is TRBJ2-5 and V is TRBV19, with D possibly TRBD2 on 6 matching bases. This CDR3 comprises 15 residues. The V gene lost 6 bases and the J gene lost 5 bases, with 19 bases spanning the gap. Germline lookup yields CDR1 LNHDA and CDR2 SQIVND (reference sequence). The CDR3 coding sequence is TGTGCCAGTAGAAGCACCCAGGAGGGTTGGGAGACCCAGTACTTC. As protein: CASRSTQEGWETQYF.

V and J are TRBV4-1 and TRBJ1-1, with TRBD1 matching over 9 bases. This CDR3 region has 16 residues. In germline, CDR1 is MGHRA, CDR2 YSYEKL. V lost 4 bases and J lost 4; bases outside the gene matches: 10. CDR3 loop: CASSPLSGQGFTEAFF. Written as DNA, the CDR3 is TGCGCCAGCAGCCCGCTCTCGGGACAGGGTTTCACTGAAGCTTTCTTT.

The CDR3 reads CASRADKLYEQYF. CDR3 nucleotides: TGTGCCAGCAGGGCGGACAAACTCTACGAGCAGTACTTC. The chain uses TRBV2 and TRBJ2-7, with D possibly being TRBD1 (5 bases). CDR3 length: 13 residues. Germline V gene data show CDR1 as SNHLY and CDR2 as FYNNEI. Trimming shortened V by 6 bases and J by 3 bases, and 12 bases separated the two germline ends.

This clone was found once. The rearrangement uses TRBV2 and TRBJ1-2; 8 bases line up with TRBD1. The CDR3 has 13 residues. V lost 0 bases to trimming and J lost 8 bases; unmatched junction nucleotides: 2. CDR1 is SNHLY, CDR2 FYNNEI, per germline. CDR3 residues: CASSEAAGGGYTF. The CDR3 DNA is TGTGCCAGCAGTGAAGCAGCAGGGGGCGGCTACACCTTC.

V gene TRBV2 combines with J gene TRBJ2-5; possible D gene TRBD2, 6 bases. Germline values: CDR1 SNHLY, CDR2 FYNNEI. Trimming took off 8 bases at V and 7 bases at J, with 11 bases between the two ends. The CDR3 contains 11 residues. In nucleotides, the CDR3 is TGTGCCAGCGGTAGGGGAGGGACCCAGTACTTC. Translated, it gives CASGRGGTQYF.

The rearrangement joins TRBV5-1 to TRBJ1-6; 10 positions agree with TRBD1. J lost 8 bases, V lost 4 bases, and 9 bases had no gene match. The germline V gene has CDR1 SGHRS and CDR2 YFSETQ. This CDR3 contains 16 residues. DNA for the CDR3: TGCGCCAGCAGCCCCAGGGTGGGGACAGGGGATTCACCCCTCCACTTT. It is translated as CASSPRVGTGDSPLHF.

The V and J genes are TRBV6-5 and TRBJ2-1; D possibly corresponds to TRBD2 (5 bases). CDR3 length: 13 residues. Germline V CDR1 and CDR2: MNHEY, SVGAGI. V shed 2 bases and J shed 5 bases, with 7 bases lying between them. Here the CDR3 DNA reads TGTGCCAGCAGTTACGAGGGTAACAATGAGCAGTTCTTC. Its protein is CASSYEGNNEQFF.

The chain couples TRBV27 to TRBJ1-6; possibly TRBD1 for D (6 bases). Per germline, CDR1 MNHEY and CDR2 SMNVEV (reference sequence). The CDR3 length is 15 residues. Trimming left V 2 bases short and J 5 bases short, with 10 bases between. Written as DNA, the CDR3 is TGTGCCAGCAGTTTAGCGGACAGAAATAATTCACCCCTCCACTTT. It codes for CASSLADRNNSPLHF.

The chain links TRBV4-2 to TRBJ2-5; D might be TRBD1 (6 bases). The CDR3 runs to 15 residues. Germline assignment: CDR1 LGHNA and CDR2 YNFKEQ. V dropped 1 base and J dropped 0 bases, with 9 bases sitting between them. The CDR3 reads CASSQGGGNQETQYF. CDR3 nucleotides: TGTGCCAGCAGCCAAGGAGGGGGAAACCAAGAGACCCAGTACTTC.

The chain carries TRBV27 and TRBJ1-2; TRBD1 is a possible D gene (5 bases). The V end lost 7 bases, the J end lost 2 bases, and 14 bases lay between the germline ends. CDR1 and CDR2 (germline): MNHEY, SMNVEV (reference sequence). The CDR3 spans 14 residues. CDR3 in amino acids: CASTPSGGNYGYTF. In DNA, the CDR3 is TGTGCCAGCACCCCGAGCGGGGGGAACTATGGCTACACCTTC.

This chain uses TRBV10-3 with TRBJ2-5; 7 nucleotides line up with TRBD1. V lost 5 bases to trimming and J lost 3 bases; unmatched junction nucleotides: 9. Looked up from germline, CDR1 is ENHRY and CDR2 is SYGVKD. The CDR3 length is 15 residues. As DNA, the CDR3 is TGTGCCATCAGTTTGACCGGGACAGCAAAAGAGACCCAGTACTTC. Translation gives CAISLTGTAKETQYF.

The chain has TRBV29-1 and TRBJ1-1, with a possible D match to TRBD1 (6 bases). Germline V CDR1 and CDR2: SQVTM, ANQGSEA. This CDR3 comprises 13 residues. With 4 bases removed from V and 1 base from J, the gap between germline ends came to 10 bases. The CDR3 here is CSVVGHTNTEAFF. CDR3 sequence (DNA): TGCAGCGTTGTGGGACATACGAACACTGAAGCTTTCTTT.

This chain uses TRBV6-5 with TRBJ2-5, with a possible D match to TRBD2 (5 bases). Germline CDR1 is MNHEY and CDR2 is SVGAGI. V lost 7 bases, J lost 5 bases, and 20 bases lay in between. CDR3 length equals 15 residues. Written as DNA, the CDR3 is TGTGCCAGCAACAAACTAGGTCTGTCGTGGGAGACCCAGTACTTC. Encoded protein: CASNKLGLSWETQYF.

The chain is built from TRBV5-4 and TRBJ2-3; TRBD1 agrees at 8 bases. The CDR3 is made up of 14 amino acids. V trimming: 10 bases; J trimming: 3 bases; junction bases outside the gene matches: 10. Germline values: CDR1 SGHNT, CDR2 YYREEE (reference sequence). The CDR3 is CALRTGGITDTQYF. CDR3 sequence (DNA): TGTGCCCTCAGAACAGGGGGGATAACAGATACGCAGTATTTT.

The chain employs TRBV9 and TRBJ2-2; D not certain. Trimming removed 0 bases at V and 10 bases at J, with 7 bases between. CDR1 is SGDLS, CDR2 YYNGEE, per germline. The CDR3 is made up of 12 amino acids. The CDR3 reads CASSVGVEELFF. As DNA, the CDR3 is TGTGCCAGCAGCGTAGGAGTTGAGGAGCTGTTTTTT.

J is TRBJ2-1 and V is TRBV7-9, with 9 nucleotides matching TRBD1. V dropped 5 bases and J dropped 2; count of bases not matched to a gene: 4. The V gene's germline CDR1 is SEHNR and CDR2 FQNEAQ (reference sequence). The length of the CDR3 is 15 residues. The CDR3 loop is CASSTGQGTYNEQFF. DNA for the CDR3: TGTGCCAGCAGCACGGGACAGGGTACCTACAATGAGCAGTTCTTC.